Shown below are 31 T cell receptor beta chains from a single sample sequenced in a study of blood T cell repertoires in COVID-19. Assay used: immunoSEQ multiplex PCR; TCRdb lists only in-frame clones, some missing. Of about 220,000 clones listed, approximately 84% are singletons. The specimen was peripheral blood. These TCRs come from a man aged 45 to 65 who had recovered from COVID-19.

This clone was detected a few times. The chain combines TRBV6-6 with TRBJ1-1; 7 positions agree with TRBD1. CDR1 is MNHNY and CDR2 is SVGAGI in the germline V gene (reference sequence). The V and J ends lost 2 bases and 1 base, in that order; junction bases with no gene match: 1. CDR3 length: 14 residues. CDR3 DNA: TGTGCCAGCAGTTACGACAGGGCGAACACTGAAGCTTTCTTT. This gives the protein CASSYDRANTEAFF.

The V call is TRBV6-5, the J call TRBJ1-2, with D maybe TRBD1 (6 bases). Trimming cost V 10 bases and J 7 bases, with 19 bases left between them. The germline V gene has CDR1 MNHEY and CDR2 SVGAGI. This CDR3 is built from 13 residues. The DNA of the CDR3 is TGTGCCACCGAGAGGGGGGGTCTGGGTGGCTACACCTTC. Translated: CATERGGLGGYTF.

The chain combines TRBV19 with TRBJ1-5; TRBD1 agrees at 9 bases. The J segment lost 4 bases and the V segment lost 5 bases, leaving 3 bases of the junction unmatched. Germline-derived CDR1 and CDR2 are LNHDA and SQIVND (reference sequence). This CDR3 has 14 amino acids. The CDR3 loop reads CASSGQGLNQPQHF. The CDR3 nucleotides read TGTGCCAGTAGTGGACAGGGGTTGAATCAGCCCCAGCATTTT.

The rearrangement uses TRBV6-1 and TRBJ2-5, with TRBD2 matching 13 bases. Germline trimming cut 4 bases from V and 1 base from J; bases unmatched to any gene: 9. Germline CDR1 MNHNS, CDR2 SASEGT. This CDR3 has 18 amino acids. CDR3 nucleotides: TGTGCCAGCAGTGGACAAGGGGGACTAGCGGGACCCCAAGAGACCCAGTACTTC. It translates to CASSGQGGLAGPQETQYF.

CDR3 nucleotide sequence: TGTGCCAGCAGCCAAGGAGGGTGGGCCACTAAAAACATTCAGTACTTC. Protein: CASSQGGWATKNIQYF. This chain connects TRBV14 to TRBJ2-4; D perhaps matches TRBD2 (5 bases). CDR3 length equals 16 residues. In germline, CDR1 is SGHDN, CDR2 FVKESK. Trimming removed 1 base from V and 4 bases from J, with 14 bases in between. Supplemented by reference TRBV14 and TRBJ2-4, the full variable domain reads EAGVTQFPSHSVIEKGQTVTLRCDPISGHDNLYWYRRVMGKEIKFLLHFVKESKQDESGMPNNRFLAERTGGTYSTLKVQPAELEDSGVYFCASSQGGWATKNIQYFGAGTRLSVL.

The V call is TRBV30, the J call TRBJ1-2, with 9 positions matching TRBD1. The J segment lost 5 bases and the V segment lost 2 bases, leaving 12 bases of the junction unmatched. The CDR3 sequence is 16 residues long. CDR1 and CDR2 from the germline V gene are GTSNPN and SVGIG (reference sequence). The CDR3 reads CAWSPPGTGIRYGYTF. The CDR3 DNA is TGTGCCTGGAGTCCCCCCGGGACAGGGATAAGATATGGCTACACCTTC.

The chain has TRBV27 and TRBJ1-1; a possible D gene is TRBD1 (5 bases). V lost 6 bases and J lost 6, with 17 bases in between. CDR1 is MNHEY and CDR2 is SMNVEV in the germline V gene (reference sequence). CDR3 length equals 14 residues. The CDR3 reads CASSAGGVYAEAFF. DNA for the CDR3: TGTGCCAGCAGCGCCGGAGGGGTTTACGCTGAAGCTTTCTTT.

This clone was counted a single time. This chain joins TRBV4-2 and TRBJ1-2; a weak D match, TRBD1 (5 bases). This CDR3 contains 16 residues. The ends were cut back, 4 bases at V and 4 bases at J, with 19 bases in the middle. Per the germline V gene, CDR1 is LGHNA and CDR2 is YNFKEQ. The CDR3 spells CASSPGLQGGGYGYTF. The CDR3 region has the DNA TGTGCCAGCAGCCCGGGACTTCAGGGCGGTGGCTATGGCTACACCTTC.

The rearrangement links TRBV5-4 to TRBJ2-7; 8 bases fit TRBD2. This CDR3 contains 14 residues. The V gene end was trimmed by 10 bases and the J gene end by 2 bases; junction bases not matched to a gene: 11. CDR1 SGHNT and CDR2 YYREEE come from the germline V gene (reference sequence). CDR3 in amino acids: CAPGDERETYEQYF. CDR3 nucleotide sequence: TGTGCCCCTGGCGACGAGCGGGAGACCTACGAGCAGTACTTC.

CDR3 sequence reads: CASSFLAGADEQYF. The CDR3 bases are TGTGCCAGCAGCTTTCTAGCGGGAGCGGACGAGCAGTACTTC. V usage is TRBV7-2 and J usage is TRBJ2-7; 10 bases are shared with TRBD2. The V segment lost 3 bases and the J segment 5 bases; nucleotides outside the gene matches: 4. CDR1 is SGHTA and CDR2 is FQGNSA in the germline V gene. This CDR3 is 14 amino acids long.

The chain has TRBV28 and TRBJ2-7; D gene unclear. The germline CDR1 and CDR2 sequences are MDHEN and SYDVKM. The V end lost 8 bases, the J end lost 2 bases, and 16 bases lay between the germline ends. The CDR3 extends over 14 amino acids. Here the CDR3 reads CASLPARPPYEQYF. The DNA for the CDR3 is TGTGCCAGCCTCCCCGCGCGTCCTCCCTACGAGCAGTACTTC.

The chain couples TRBV7-9 to TRBJ2-7, with 10 bases lining up with TRBD1. This CDR3 has 16 amino acids. The V and J ends lost 4 bases and 3 bases, in that order; junction bases with no gene match: 9. Germline-derived CDR1 and CDR2 are SEHNR and FQNEAQ (reference sequence). CDR3 sequence: CASSSGQGTSYYEQYF. The CDR3 region has the DNA TGTGCCAGCAGCTCGGGACAGGGGACAAGTTACTACGAGCAGTACTTC.

The chain has TRBV28 and TRBJ1-1; 7 positions match TRBD1. This CDR3 comprises 15 residues. The V and J ends lost 3 bases and 4 bases, in that order; junction bases with no gene match: 8. From germline, CDR1 is MDHEN and CDR2 SYDVKM. The CDR3 here is CASSFLTGMGTEAFF. DNA for the CDR3: TGTGCCAGCAGTTTCTTGACAGGGATGGGCACTGAAGCTTTCTTT.

The chain joins TRBV11-2 to TRBJ1-5; unclear D gene. The V and J ends lost 3 bases and 5 bases respectively, with 8 bases between them. Germline CDR1 reads SGHAT; CDR2 reads FQNNGV. CDR3 length: 13 amino acids. CDR3 amino acids: CASSFSTDQPQHF. The CDR3 DNA follows: TGTGCCAGCAGCTTTTCTACGGATCAGCCCCAGCATTTT.

CDR3 in amino acids: CASRRPGLAGGPHEQYF. The CDR3 DNA sequence: TGTGCCAGCAGACGTCCGGGACTAGCGGGAGGGCCCCACGAGCAGTACTTC. V usage is TRBV11-2 and J usage is TRBJ2-7; 16 nucleotides align to TRBD2. The CDR3 sequence is 17 residues long. CDR1 is SGHAT and CDR2 is FQNNGV in the germline V gene. V shed 6 bases and J 5 bases; nucleotides not matched to a gene: 10.

This chain connects TRBV29-1 to TRBJ1-5; TRBD1 aligns across 11 bases. The CDR3 has 14 amino acids. Germline trimming cut 4 bases from V and 6 bases from J; bases unmatched to any gene: 5. Germline assignment: CDR1 SQVTM and CDR2 ANQGSEA. CDR3 residues: CSVGDRGFAQPQHF. Here the CDR3 DNA reads TGCAGCGTTGGGGACAGGGGGTTTGCTCAGCCCCAGCATTTT.

This rearrangement joins TRBV10-2 to TRBJ2-4; 12 bases agree with TRBD2. This CDR3 spans 14 amino acids. Germline assignment: CDR1 WSHSY and CDR2 SAAADI. V gave up 8 bases and J gave up 6 bases; unmatched junction bases: 5. The CDR3 here is CASRTSGEGNIQYF. The CDR3 region has the DNA TGCGCCAGCCGGACTAGCGGGGAGGGAAACATTCAGTACTTC.

The chain recombines TRBV2 with TRBJ1-3; 7 bases map to TRBD1. There are 13 residues in the CDR3. Germline CDR1 SNHLY, CDR2 FYNNEI. The trim removed 8 bases at V and 4 bases at J, leaving 5 bases unmatched. The CDR3 coding sequence is TGTGCCAGCGGGACAGTTTCCGGAAACACCATATATTTT. This sequence encodes CASGTVSGNTIYF.

The DNA for the CDR3 is TGCAGTGCTAGTGACAGGGGCAATGAGCAGTTCTTC. Its protein is CSASDRGNEQFF. V and J are TRBV20-1 and TRBJ2-1; 8 bases align to TRBD1. After removal of 3 bases from V and 6 bases from J, the junction contained 1 base not matched to a gene. This CDR3 contains 12 residues. Looked up from germline, CDR1 is DFQATT and CDR2 is SNEGSKA (reference sequence).

The chain links TRBV7-9 to TRBJ1-2; 8 bases fit TRBD1. This CDR3 contains 17 residues. Germline values: CDR1 SEHNR, CDR2 FQNEAQ (reference sequence). The ends lost 4 bases at V and 2 bases at J; junction bases unmatched: 12. The CDR3 sequence: CASSSTNPPGGNYGYTF. For the CDR3, the DNA is TGTGCCAGCAGCTCTACCAATCCCCCAGGGGGCAACTATGGCTACACCTTC.

Here the CDR3 DNA reads TGCGCCAGCAGCCTTCCGGGACAGCGGGCTGAAGCTTTCTTT. It is translated as CASSLPGQRAEAFF. The rearrangement links TRBV5-1 to TRBJ1-1; 7 bases line up with TRBD1. This CDR3 has 14 amino acids. Looked up from germline, CDR1 is SGHRS and CDR2 is YFSETQ. V gave up 4 bases and J gave up 6 bases; unmatched junction bases: 9. Full variable domain (remainder filled in from reference TRBV5-1 and TRBJ1-1): KAGVTQTPRYLIKTRGQQVTLSCSPISGHRSVSWYQQTPGQGLQFLFEYFSETQRNKGNFPGRFSGRQFSNSRSEMNVSTLELGDSALYLCASSLPGQRAEAFFGQGTRLTVV.

V usage is TRBV19 and J usage is TRBJ2-7; weak D call: TRBD1 (5 bases). The CDR3 has 14 residues. Germline V gene sequence: CDR1 LNHDA, CDR2 SQIVND (reference sequence). V was clipped by 3 bases and J by 6 bases, with 15 bases between them. CDR3 sequence: CASSIRRQSLEQYF. The CDR3 coding sequence is TGTGCCAGTAGTATTCGGAGACAGTCCCTCGAGCAGTACTTC. Full variable domain (remainder filled in from reference TRBV19 and TRBJ2-7): DGGITQSPKYLFRKEGQNVTLSCEQNLNHDAMYWYRQDPGQGLRLIYYSQIVNDFQKGDIAEGYSVSREKKESFPLTVTSAQKNPTAFYLCASSIRRQSLEQYFGPGTRLTVT.

V is TRBV10-3 and J is TRBJ1-2; TRBD1 aligns across 7 bases. Trimming removed 5 bases from V and 4 bases from J; junction bases left unmatched: 10. Germline assignment: CDR1 ENHRY and CDR2 SYGVKD. The CDR3 is 15 residues long. In nucleotides, the CDR3 is TGTGCCATCAGTTCCTTAGACAGGGCCGCCTATGGCTACACCTTC. This gives the protein CAISSLDRAAYGYTF.

The rearrangement uses TRBV29-1 and TRBJ2-2; 8 nucleotides line up with TRBD1. The CDR3 sequence is 14 residues long. The germline V gene has CDR1 SQVTM and CDR2 ANQGSEA. J lost 4 bases, V lost 5 bases, and 6 bases had no gene match. CDR3 sequence: CSVQVTGVTGELFF. The CDR3 DNA reads TGCAGCGTTCAGGTGACAGGGGTCACCGGGGAGCTGTTTTTT.

CDR3 bases: TGTGCCTGGAGGCGGGGGGGACTAGCGGGAGGGACAGATACGCAGTATTTT. As protein: CAWRRGGLAGGTDTQYF. V usage is TRBV30 and J usage is TRBJ2-3; 16 bases fit TRBD2. Trimming cost V 3 bases and J 3 bases; bases outside gene matches: 6. Germline CDR1 is GTSNPN and CDR2 is SVGIG (reference sequence). The CDR3 loop spans 17 amino acids.

The chain joins TRBV30 to TRBJ2-1, with 8 bases that match TRBD1. The CDR3 has 15 amino acids. Germline lookup yields CDR1 GTSNPN and CDR2 SVGIG (reference sequence). V lost 1 base, J lost 7 bases, and 9 bases stayed unmatched. The CDR3 nucleotides read TGTGCCTGGAGTGGGGGGTGGACAGGGAGGAATGAGCAGTTCTTC. Its translation is CAWSGGWTGRNEQFF.

As DNA, the CDR3 is TGCGCCAGCAGCACGGGGGTGACCTGGGGCTACACCTTC. This codes for CASSTGVTWGYTF. The chain employs TRBV5-1 and TRBJ1-2; a weak D match, TRBD1 (5 bases). The V end was cut by 4 bases, the J end by 8 bases, with 15 bases between. Germline V gene sequence: CDR1 SGHRS, CDR2 YFSETQ. The CDR3 length is 13 residues. Using reference TRBV5-1 and TRBJ1-2 for the parts outside the CDR3, the full variable domain is KAGVTQTPRYLIKTRGQQVTLSCSPISGHRSVSWYQQTPGQGLQFLFEYFSETQRNKGNFPGRFSGRQFSNSRSEMNVSTLELGDSALYLCASSTGVTWGYTFGSGTRLTVV.

V and J are TRBV5-1 and TRBJ1-5; 7 nucleotides match TRBD1. Germline lookup yields CDR1 SGHRS and CDR2 YFSETQ. The CDR3 has 15 amino acids. J lost 1 base, V lost 0 bases, and 1 base had no gene match. CDR3 amino acids: CASSLEGASNQPQHF. The DNA of the CDR3 is TGCGCCAGCAGCTTGGAGGGGGCCAGCAATCAGCCCCAGCATTTT.

V usage is TRBV5-5 and J usage is TRBJ2-5; TRBD2 agrees at 10 bases. Germline loops: CDR1 SGHKS, CDR2 YYEKEE (reference sequence). The CDR3 is made up of 15 amino acids. The V gene end was trimmed by 4 bases and the J gene end by 5 bases; junction bases not matched to a gene: 8. This chain's CDR3 is CASSPSTTSGETQYF. Written as DNA, the CDR3 is TGTGCCAGCAGCCCGTCTACGACTAGCGGGGAGACCCAGTACTTC.

The rearrangement links TRBV27 to TRBJ2-3; D is uncertain. The CDR3 totals 11 residues. CDR1 and CDR2 (germline): MNHEY, SMNVEV (reference sequence). V lost 6 bases to trimming and J lost 7 bases, with 8 bases between them. The CDR3 nucleotides are TGTGCCAGCAGACTAACTAATACGCAGTATTTT. Amino acid sequence: CASRLTNTQYF.

This chain links TRBV27 with TRBJ2-3; 10 nucleotides line up with TRBD1. This CDR3 has 17 amino acids. V trimming: 0 bases; J trimming: 1 base; junction bases outside the gene matches: 4. Germline V CDR1 and CDR2: MNHEY, SMNVEV (reference sequence). The DNA of the CDR3 is TGTGCCAGCAGTTTATCGGCCGGGACAGGGGGCACAGATACGCAGTATTTT. Its translation is CASSLSAGTGGTDTQYF.